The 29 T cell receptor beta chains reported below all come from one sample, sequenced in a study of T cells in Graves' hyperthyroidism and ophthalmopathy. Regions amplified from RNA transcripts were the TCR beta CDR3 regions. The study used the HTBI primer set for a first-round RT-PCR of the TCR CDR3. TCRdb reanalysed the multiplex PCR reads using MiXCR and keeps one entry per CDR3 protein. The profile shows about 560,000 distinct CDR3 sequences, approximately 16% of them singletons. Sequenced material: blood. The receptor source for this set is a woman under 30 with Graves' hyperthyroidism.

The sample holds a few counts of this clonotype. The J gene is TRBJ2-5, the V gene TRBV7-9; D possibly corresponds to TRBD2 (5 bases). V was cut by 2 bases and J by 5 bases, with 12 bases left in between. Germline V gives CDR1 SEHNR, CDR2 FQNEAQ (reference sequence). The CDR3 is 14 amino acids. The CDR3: CASSLWELPETQYF. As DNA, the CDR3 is TGTGCCAGCAGCTTATGGGAGCTTCCCGAGACCCAGTACTTC.

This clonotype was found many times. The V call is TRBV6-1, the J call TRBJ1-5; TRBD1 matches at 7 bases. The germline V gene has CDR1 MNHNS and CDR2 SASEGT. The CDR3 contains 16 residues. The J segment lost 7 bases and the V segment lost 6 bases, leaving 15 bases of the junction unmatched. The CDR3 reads CASRPFGQGVGQPQHF. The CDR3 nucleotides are TGTGCCAGCAGACCCTTCGGGCAGGGGGTGGGACAGCCCCAGCATTTT.

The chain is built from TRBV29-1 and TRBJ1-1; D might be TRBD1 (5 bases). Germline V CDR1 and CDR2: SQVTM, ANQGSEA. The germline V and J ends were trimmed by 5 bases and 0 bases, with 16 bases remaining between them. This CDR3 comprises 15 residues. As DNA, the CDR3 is TGCAGCGTTTCCTCCTCCGGGGCCATGAACACTGAAGCTTTCTTT. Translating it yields CSVSSSGAMNTEAFF.

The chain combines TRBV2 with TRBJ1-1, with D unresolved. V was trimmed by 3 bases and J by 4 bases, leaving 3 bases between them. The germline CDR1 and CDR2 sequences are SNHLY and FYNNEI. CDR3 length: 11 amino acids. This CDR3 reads CASSDTTEAFF. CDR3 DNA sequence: TGTGCCAGCAGTGACACCACTGAAGCTTTCTTT.

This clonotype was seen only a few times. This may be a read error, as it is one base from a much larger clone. In DNA form, the CDR3 reads TGTGCCACCAGTGAAGGGCTAGGGGTTTCAACAGATACGCAGTATTTT. Its protein product is CATSEGLGVSTDTQYF. The chain links TRBV24-1 to TRBJ2-3; maybe TRBD1 (5 bases). This CDR3 has 16 amino acids. The V end was cut by 4 bases, the J end by 3 bases, with 16 bases between. Germline lookup yields CDR1 KGHDR and CDR2 SFDVKD.

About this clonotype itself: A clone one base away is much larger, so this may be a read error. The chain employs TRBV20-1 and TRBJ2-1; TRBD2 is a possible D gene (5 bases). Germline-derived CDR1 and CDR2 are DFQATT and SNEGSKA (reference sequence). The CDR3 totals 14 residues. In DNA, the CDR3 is TGCAGTACTAGGAACCGGAGCTCCTACAATGAGCAGTTCTTC. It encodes CSTRNRSSYNEQFF.

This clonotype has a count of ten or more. CDR3 sequence: CASSQGTGGISPLHF. The CDR3 DNA follows: TGTGCCAGCAGCCAAGGGACAGGAGGGATCTCACCCCTCCACTTT. V gene TRBV3-1 combines with J gene TRBJ1-6; 7 bases align to TRBD1. CDR3 length: 15 residues. Per the germline V gene, CDR1 is LGHDT and CDR2 is YNNKEL (reference sequence). Trimming took 1 base from V and 10 from J; bases not matched to a gene: 7.

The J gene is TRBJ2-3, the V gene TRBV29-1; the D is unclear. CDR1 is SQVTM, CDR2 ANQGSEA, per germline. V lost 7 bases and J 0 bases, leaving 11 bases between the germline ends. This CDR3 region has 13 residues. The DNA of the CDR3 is TGCAGCGCATCTACGGCTAGCACAGATACGCAGTATTTT. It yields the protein CSASTASTDTQYF.

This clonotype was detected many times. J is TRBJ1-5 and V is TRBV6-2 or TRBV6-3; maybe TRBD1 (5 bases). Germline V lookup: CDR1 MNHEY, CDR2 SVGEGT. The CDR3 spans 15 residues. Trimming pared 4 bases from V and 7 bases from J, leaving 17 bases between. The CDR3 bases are TGTGCCAGCAGTTCCCCCTCCCGTGGGGCACAGCCCCAGCATTTT. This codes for CASSSPSRGAQPQHF.

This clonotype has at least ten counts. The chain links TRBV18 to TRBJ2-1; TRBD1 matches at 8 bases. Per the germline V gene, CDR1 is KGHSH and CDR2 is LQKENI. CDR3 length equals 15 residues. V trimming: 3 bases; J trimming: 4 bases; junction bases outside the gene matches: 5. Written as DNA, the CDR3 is TGTGCCAGCTCACCTTCCCGACAGGGGTACAATGAGCAGTTCTTC. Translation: CASSPSRQGYNEQFF.

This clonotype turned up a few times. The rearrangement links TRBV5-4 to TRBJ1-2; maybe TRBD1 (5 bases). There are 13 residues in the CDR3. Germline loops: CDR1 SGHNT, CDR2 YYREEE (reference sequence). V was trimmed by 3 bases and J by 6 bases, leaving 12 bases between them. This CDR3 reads CASSSQGRHGYTF. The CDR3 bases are TGTGCCAGCAGCTCCCAGGGCCGTCATGGCTACACCTTC. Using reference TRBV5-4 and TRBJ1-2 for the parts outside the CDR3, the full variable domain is ETGVTQSPTHLIKTRGQQVTLRCSSQSGHNTVSWYQQALGQGPQFIFQYYREEENGRGNFPPRFSGLQFPNYSSELNVNALELDDSALYLCASSSQGRHGYTFGSGTRLTVV.

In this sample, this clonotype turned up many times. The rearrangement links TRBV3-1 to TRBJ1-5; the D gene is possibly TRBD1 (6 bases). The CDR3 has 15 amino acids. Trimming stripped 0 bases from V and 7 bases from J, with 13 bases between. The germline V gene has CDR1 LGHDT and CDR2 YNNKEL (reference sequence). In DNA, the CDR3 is TGTGCCAGCAGCCAAGACAGGGGACGGGGACAGCCCCAGCATTTT. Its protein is CASSQDRGRGQPQHF.

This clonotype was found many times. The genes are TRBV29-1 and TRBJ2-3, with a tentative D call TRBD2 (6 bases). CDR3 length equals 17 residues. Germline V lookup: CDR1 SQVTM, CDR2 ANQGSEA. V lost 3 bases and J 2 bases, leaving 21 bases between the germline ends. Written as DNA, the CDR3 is TGCAGCGTTGATAAGACGGGAGTTTTTAAATCCACAGATACGCAGTATTTT. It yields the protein CSVDKTGVFKSTDTQYF.

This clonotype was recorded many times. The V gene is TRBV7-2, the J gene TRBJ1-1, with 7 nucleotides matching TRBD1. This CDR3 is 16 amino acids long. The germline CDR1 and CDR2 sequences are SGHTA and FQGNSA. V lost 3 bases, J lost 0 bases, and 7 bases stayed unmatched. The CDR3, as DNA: TGTGCCAGCAGCTTCCTTGGGACAGCCATGAACACTGAAGCTTTCTTT. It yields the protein CASSFLGTAMNTEAFF.

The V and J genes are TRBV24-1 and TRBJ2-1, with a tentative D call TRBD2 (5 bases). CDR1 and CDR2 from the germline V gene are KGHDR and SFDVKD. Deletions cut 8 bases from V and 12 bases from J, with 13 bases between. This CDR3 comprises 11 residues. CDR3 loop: CATTEGGVQFF. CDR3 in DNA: TGTGCCACCACAGAGGGTGGGGTGCAGTTCTTC.

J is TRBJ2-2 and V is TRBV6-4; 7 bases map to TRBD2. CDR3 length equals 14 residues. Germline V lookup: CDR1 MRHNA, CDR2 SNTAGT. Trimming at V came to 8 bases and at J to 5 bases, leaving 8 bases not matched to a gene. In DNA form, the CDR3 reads TGTGCCAGCCGGCGGCTAGCGGAGACCGGGGAGCTGTTTTTT. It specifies CASRRLAETGELFF.

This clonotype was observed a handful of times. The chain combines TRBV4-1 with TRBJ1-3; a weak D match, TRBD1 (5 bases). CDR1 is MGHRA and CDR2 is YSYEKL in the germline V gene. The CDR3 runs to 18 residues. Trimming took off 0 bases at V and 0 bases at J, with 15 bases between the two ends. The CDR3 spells CASSQETPGPGSGNTIYF. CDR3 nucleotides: TGCGCCAGCAGCCAAGAGACCCCGGGACCCGGCTCTGGAAACACCATATATTTT.

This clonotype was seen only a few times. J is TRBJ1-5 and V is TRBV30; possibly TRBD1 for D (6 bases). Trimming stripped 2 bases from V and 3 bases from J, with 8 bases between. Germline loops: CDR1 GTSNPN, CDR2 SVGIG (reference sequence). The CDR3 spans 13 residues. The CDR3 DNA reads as TGTGCCTGGAGTATGGGGGCCAATCAGCCCCAGCATTTT. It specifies CAWSMGANQPQHF.

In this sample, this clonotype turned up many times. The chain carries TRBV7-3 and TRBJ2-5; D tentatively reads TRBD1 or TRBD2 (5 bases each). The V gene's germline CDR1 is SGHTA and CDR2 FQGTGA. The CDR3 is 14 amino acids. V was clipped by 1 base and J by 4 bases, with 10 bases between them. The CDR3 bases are TGTGCCAGCAGCTTAATGGGTGGGGGAGAGACCCAGTACTTC. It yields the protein CASSLMGGGETQYF.

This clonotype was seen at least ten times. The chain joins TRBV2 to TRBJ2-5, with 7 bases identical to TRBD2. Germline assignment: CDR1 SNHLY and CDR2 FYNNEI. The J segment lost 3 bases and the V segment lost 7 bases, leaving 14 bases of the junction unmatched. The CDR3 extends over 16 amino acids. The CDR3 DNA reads TGTGCCAGCACTCCATCCTTTATAGCGGGTGAAGAGACCCAGTACTTC. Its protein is CASTPSFIAGEETQYF.

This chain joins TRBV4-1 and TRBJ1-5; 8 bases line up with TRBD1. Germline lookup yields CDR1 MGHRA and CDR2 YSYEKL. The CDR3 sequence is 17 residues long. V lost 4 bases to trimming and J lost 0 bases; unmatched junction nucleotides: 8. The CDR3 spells CASSPGQGLDSNQPQHF. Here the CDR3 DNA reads TGCGCCAGCAGCCCCGGACAGGGACTGGATAGCAATCAGCCCCAGCATTTT.

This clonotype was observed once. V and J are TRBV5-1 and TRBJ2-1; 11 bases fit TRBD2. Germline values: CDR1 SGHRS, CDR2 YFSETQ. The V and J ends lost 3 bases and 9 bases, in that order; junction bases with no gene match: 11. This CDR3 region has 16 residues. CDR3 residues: CASSYSGGGVRGEQFF. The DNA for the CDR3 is TGCGCCAGCAGCTATAGCGGGGGGGGCGTTAGGGGTGAGCAGTTCTTC.

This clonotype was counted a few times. The CDR3 nucleotides are TGTGCCAGCAGCACTACAGGGTTCCACTACGAGCAGTACTTC. Translation gives CASSTTGFHYEQYF. The J gene is TRBJ2-7, the V gene TRBV6-1; possibly TRBD1 for D (6 bases). Looked up from germline, CDR1 is MNHNS and CDR2 is SASEGT. Between the trimmed V and J ends, which lost 6 bases and 3 bases, there was a span of 15 bases. The length of the CDR3 is 14 residues.

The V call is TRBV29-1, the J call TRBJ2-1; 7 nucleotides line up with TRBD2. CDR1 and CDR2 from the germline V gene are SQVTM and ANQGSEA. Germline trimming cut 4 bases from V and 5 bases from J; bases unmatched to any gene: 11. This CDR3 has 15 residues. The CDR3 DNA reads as TGCAGCGTTGTACCCAGACTAGCAGTAAACAATGAGCAGTTCTTC. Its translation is CSVVPRLAVNNEQFF.

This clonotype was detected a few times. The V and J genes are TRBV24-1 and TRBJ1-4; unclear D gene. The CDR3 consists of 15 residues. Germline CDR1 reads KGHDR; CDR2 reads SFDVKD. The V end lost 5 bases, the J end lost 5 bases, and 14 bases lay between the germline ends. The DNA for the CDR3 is TGTGCCACCAGTGCCCTCCCACCCGTGAATGAAAAACTGTTTTTT. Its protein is CATSALPPVNEKLFF.

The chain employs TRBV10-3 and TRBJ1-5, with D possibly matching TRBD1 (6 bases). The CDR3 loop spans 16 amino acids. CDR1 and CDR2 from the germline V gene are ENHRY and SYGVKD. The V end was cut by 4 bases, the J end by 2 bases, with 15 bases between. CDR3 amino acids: CAISGSAAGGNQPQHF. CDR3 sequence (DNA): TGTGCCATCAGTGGCTCGGCTGCAGGGGGCAATCAGCCCCAGCATTTT.

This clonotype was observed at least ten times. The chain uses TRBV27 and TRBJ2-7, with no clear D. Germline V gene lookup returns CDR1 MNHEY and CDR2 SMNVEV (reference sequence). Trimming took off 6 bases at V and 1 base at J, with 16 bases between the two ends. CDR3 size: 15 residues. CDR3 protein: CASRKEGTLSYEQYF. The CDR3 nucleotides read TGTGCCAGCAGAAAAGAAGGAACTCTATCCTACGAGCAGTACTTC.

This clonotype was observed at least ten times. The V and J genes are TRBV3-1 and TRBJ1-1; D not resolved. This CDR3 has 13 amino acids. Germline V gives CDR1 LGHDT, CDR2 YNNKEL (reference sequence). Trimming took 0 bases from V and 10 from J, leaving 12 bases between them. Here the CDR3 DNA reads TGTGCCAGCAGCCAAGATTTGTGGGCGGCAGCTTTCTTT. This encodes CASSQDLWAAAFF. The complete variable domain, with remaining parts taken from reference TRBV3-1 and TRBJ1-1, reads DTAVSQTPKYLVTQMGNDKSIKCEQNLGHDTMYWYKQDSKKFLKIMFSYNNKELIINETVPNRFSPKSPDKAHLNLHINSLELGDSAVYFCASSQDLWAAAFFGQGTRLTVV.

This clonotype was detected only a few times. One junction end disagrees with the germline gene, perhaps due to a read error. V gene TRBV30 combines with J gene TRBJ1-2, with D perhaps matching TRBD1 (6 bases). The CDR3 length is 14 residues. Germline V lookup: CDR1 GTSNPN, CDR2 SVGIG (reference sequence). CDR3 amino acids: CAWSMGAQSYGFTF. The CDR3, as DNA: TGTGCCTGGAGTATGGGGGCGCAAAGTTATGGCTTCACCTTC.